A selection of T cell receptor beta chains follows, all from one sample in a study of shared clonotypes between healthy human individuals. Repertoires were generated with immunoSEQ multiplex PCR, while TCRdb's copy carries only in-frame clones and drops some. The sample gives around 2.1 million clones, approximately 94% of which show up once; roughly 1.7% is in the top ten. Input material: naive CD8+ T cells from PBMCs. Every receptor here comes from a man younger than 30 in good health. Some clones in this sample may be carry-over from other donors' samples. The conserved cysteine and the conserved F or W are not part of the CDR3 here. The order of the fields is V gene, J gene, CDR3 protein.

V: TRBV29-1
J: TRBJ1-2
CDR3: SVPGQPNYGYT

V: TRBV7-3
J: TRBJ2-2
CDR3: ASSLTLGGELF

V: TRBV27
J: TRBJ2-1
CDR3: ASRSGSSYNEQF

V: TRBV9
J: TRBJ2-2
CDR3: ASSAGPKREQTGELF

V: TRBV14
J: TRBJ2-7
CDR3: ASSLHPYEQY

V: TRBV13
J: TRBJ1-2
CDR3: ASSSTILRSANYGYT

V: TRBV28
J: TRBJ1-5
CDR3: ASSLPQQRLGQPQH

V: TRBV4-1
J: TRBJ2-2
CDR3: ASSPLTLGGRNTGELF

V: TRBV9
J: TRBJ2-7
CDR3: ASSVDGGRSSYEQY

V: TRBV11-2
J: TRBJ1-1
CDR3: ASSPLNTEAF

V: TRBV2
J: TRBJ2-1
CDR3: AGGQTSYNEQF

V: TRBV6-5
J: TRBJ1-4
CDR3: ASSYVSGETNEKLF

V: TRBV28
J: TRBJ2-7
CDR3: ASSLRGREYEQY

V: TRBV10-1
J: TRBJ2-1
CDR3: ASSEFRGNEQF

V: TRBV6-5
J: TRBJ2-5
CDR3: ASSYFQTGDAETQY

V: TRBV7-9
J: TRBJ1-3
CDR3: ASSLDPAPGNTIY

V: TRBV11-1
J: TRBJ2-2
CDR3: ASSLFWTPTPNTGELF

V: TRBV7-9
J: TRBJ2-5
CDR3: ASSATTRYQETQY

V: TRBV19
J: TRBJ2-7
CDR3: ASSTGQPYEQY

V: TRBV27
J: TRBJ1-5
CDR3: ASTAGGSNQPQH

V: TRBV13
J: TRBJ2-5
CDR3: ASSLYRQGTQY

V: TRBV11-2
J: TRBJ2-7
CDR3: ASSIGTGQLSYEQY

V: TRBV10-1
J: TRBJ2-7
CDR3: ASSESRRGREQY

V: TRBV13
J: TRBJ1-4
CDR3: ASSLGVLDEKLF

V: TRBV13
J: TRBJ2-2
CDR3: ASSLAPAGELF

V: TRBV7-9
J: TRBJ1-1
CDR3: ASTPPGVPEAF

V: TRBV7-2
J: TRBJ2-7
CDR3: ASSLAAADYEQY

V: TRBV14
J: TRBJ2-2
CDR3: ASSPRQASNTGELF

V: TRBV21-1
J: TRBJ1-2
CDR3: ASAPRGTGGDGYT

V: TRBV9
J: TRBJ1-4
CDR3: ASSAGPSNEKLF

V: TRBV4-1
J: TRBJ2-7
CDR3: ASSQGPPKRPRDEQY

V: TRBV15
J: TRBJ1-1
CDR3: ATSRDRPGAWNTEAF

V: TRBV30
J: TRBJ2-7
CDR3: AWRGQGYYEQY

V: TRBV28
J: TRBJ1-5
CDR3: ASSGTNQPQH

V: TRBV10-3
J: TRBJ2-6
CDR3: AISESARTGANVLT

V: TRBV7-8
J: TRBJ2-7
CDR3: ASSLVGGLSSYEQY

V: TRBV13
J: TRBJ2-7
CDR3: ASSVEGGATGYYEQY

V: TRBV2
J: TRBJ1-2
CDR3: ASRHERSDGYT

V: TRBV9
J: TRBJ2-3
CDR3: ASSVSSGTYTDTQY

V: TRBV2
J: TRBJ2-5
CDR3: ASKDPRAAQETQY

V: TRBV19
J: TRBJ1-5
CDR3: ASSMSMGTHQPQH

V: TRBV2
J: TRBJ2-4
CDR3: ASSEAAGLAGGLAKNIQY

V: TRBV28
J: TRBJ2-3
CDR3: ASSLTIGSTDTQY

V: TRBV5-4
J: TRBJ2-7
CDR3: ASSFYAGNSYEQY

V: TRBV18
J: TRBJ2-7
CDR3: ASSLIGGDLLHEQY

V: TRBV27
J: TRBJ1-1
CDR3: ASSLFSGFGEAF

V: TRBV30
J: TRBJ2-7
CDR3: AWGEVEQY

V: TRBV5-1
J: TRBJ2-1
CDR3: ASSLDGGVAYNEQF

V: TRBV7-2
J: TRBJ1-5
CDR3: ASSEVGGPQH

V: TRBV7-9
J: TRBJ1-2
CDR3: ASSTLGGSYT

V: TRBV7-9
J: TRBJ2-2
CDR3: ASSRDNTGELF

V: TRBV28
J: TRBJ2-1
CDR3: ASSLREPDEQF

V: TRBV27
J: TRBJ1-1
CDR3: ASRTQGGFAEAF

V: TRBV27
J: TRBJ2-1
CDR3: ASSPSWRTFYNEQF

V: TRBV5-6
J: TRBJ1-2
CDR3: ASSLGASGYT

V: TRBV10-3
J: TRBJ1-2
CDR3: ATFPTGGGPKGGYT

V: TRBV7-2
J: TRBJ2-7
CDR3: ASSPARTYEQY

V: TRBV30
J: TRBJ2-7
CDR3: AWNLGAGGEQY

V: TRBV7-8
J: TRBJ2-1
CDR3: ASRRGLGNEQF

V: TRBV7-9
J: TRBJ2-7
CDR3: ASSLDYREDDEQY